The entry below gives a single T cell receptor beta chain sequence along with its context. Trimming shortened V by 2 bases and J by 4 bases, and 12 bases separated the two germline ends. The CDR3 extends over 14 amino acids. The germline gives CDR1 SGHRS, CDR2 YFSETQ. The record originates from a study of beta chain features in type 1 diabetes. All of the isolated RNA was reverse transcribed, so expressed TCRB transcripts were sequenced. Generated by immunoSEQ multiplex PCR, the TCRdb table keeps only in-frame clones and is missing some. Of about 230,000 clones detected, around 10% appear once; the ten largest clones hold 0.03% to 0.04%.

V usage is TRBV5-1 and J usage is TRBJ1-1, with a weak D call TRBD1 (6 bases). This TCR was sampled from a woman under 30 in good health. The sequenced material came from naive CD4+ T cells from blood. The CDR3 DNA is TGCGCCAGCAGCTTATCCGGGACAAGCACTGAAGCTTTCTTT. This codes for CASSLSGTSTEAFF.